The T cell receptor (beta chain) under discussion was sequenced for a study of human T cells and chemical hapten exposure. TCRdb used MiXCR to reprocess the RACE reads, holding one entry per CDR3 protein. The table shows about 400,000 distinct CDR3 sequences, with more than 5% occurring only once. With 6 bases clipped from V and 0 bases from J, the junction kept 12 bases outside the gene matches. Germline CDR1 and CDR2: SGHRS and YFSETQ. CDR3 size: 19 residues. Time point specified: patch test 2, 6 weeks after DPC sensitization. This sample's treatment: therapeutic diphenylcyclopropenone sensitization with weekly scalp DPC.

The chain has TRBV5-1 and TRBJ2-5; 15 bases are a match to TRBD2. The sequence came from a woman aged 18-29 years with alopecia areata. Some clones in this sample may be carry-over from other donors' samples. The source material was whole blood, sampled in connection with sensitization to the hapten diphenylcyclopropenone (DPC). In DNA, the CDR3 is TGCGCCAGCACGCCCAGCGGGACTAGCGGGGGGCCGTACCAAGAGACCCAGTACTTC. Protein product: CASTPSGTSGGPYQETQYF.